The source of this TCR beta chain is a study of vaccination effects on CD4 cells after COVID-19. There are 17 residues in the CDR3. V shed 4 bases and J shed 0 bases, with 13 bases lying between them. The germline CDR1 and CDR2 sequences are LNHDA and SQIVND (reference sequence). On this clone itself: The antigen is not known.

Clones were sequenced by immunoSEQ multiplex PCR, and TCRdb holds only the in-frame ones, with some missing. The sample shows about 54,000 clones, 80% of them seen only once. Before sequencing, viral peptide pools were used by the ViraFEST assay to expand antigen-specific CD4+ T cells. Investigators separated out CD4+ T cells once more than nine days of culture had passed. The TCR was taken from a human donor who received a COVID-19 vaccine. This specimen consisted of CD4+ T cells from PBMCs cultured with HCoV-229E spike peptides, obtained before COVID-19 vaccination. The gene calls are TRBV19 and TRBJ2-6; no definite D call. The CDR3 DNA is TGTGCCAGTAGTACCGCGGACGGAAACTCTGGGGCCAACGTCCTGACTTTC. It translates to CASSTADGNSGANVLTF. Looking up the rest from reference TRBV19 and TRBJ2-6 gives the full variable domain: DGGITQSPKYLFRKEGQNVTLSCEQNLNHDAMYWYRQDPGQGLRLIYYSQIVNDFQKGDIAEGYSVSREKKESFPLTVTSAQKNPTAFYLCASSTADGNSGANVLTFGAGSRLTVL.